Here is one TCR beta chain with its context. This sample stems from a study of PD-1 blockade in classical Hodgkin lymphoma. Produced via immunoSEQ multiplex PCR; TCRdb's table is partial and in-frame only. Of approximately 44,000 clones in the sample, around 69% were seen once. In germline, CDR1 is MNHEY, CDR2 SMNVEV (reference sequence). V was clipped by 5 bases and J by 4 bases, with 12 bases between them. The CDR3 consists of 15 residues. Time point of the sample: cycle 4 day 1 (C4D1), after five to seven weeks of nivolumab. All patients relapsed after autologous stem cell transplantation, and brentuximab vedotin exposure varied.

The rearrangement uses TRBV27 and TRBJ2-6, with TRBD2 as a possible D gene (5 bases). The sequenced sample was peripheral blood mononuclear cells (PBMCs), obtained before the fourth cycle of nivolumab. The TCR was taken from a human donor with classical Hodgkin lymphoma. The CDR3 region is CASSILPGGANVLTF. The CDR3 DNA reads as TGTGCCAGCAGTATCCTTCCGGGAGGGGCCAACGTCCTGACTTTC.